The 9 T cell receptor beta chains given below trace back to one sample, sequenced in a study of T cell responses to AZD1222 COVID-19 vaccine. The method was immunoSEQ multiplex PCR; TCRdb's version includes in-frame clones alone and lacks a portion of them. Among some 110,000 clones, 89% were seen once, and the ten largest hold 44%. Sequenced here: peripheral blood, sampled 28 days after the second AZD1222 dose. The receptor source for this set is an adult who received the AZD1222 COVID-19 vaccine.

The V call is TRBV28, the J call TRBJ2-3, with 15 bases aligning to TRBD2. The V segment lost 9 bases and the J segment 4 bases; nucleotides outside the gene matches: 11. CDR1 MDHEN and CDR2 SYDVKM come from the germline V gene. This CDR3 spans 17 amino acids. Written as DNA, the CDR3 is TGTGCCAGTCAAGGTGGACTAGCGGGAGGGCCAGCAGATACGCAGTATTTT. Translation: CASQGGLAGGPADTQYF.

The chain uses TRBV4-2 and TRBJ2-1, with D perhaps matching TRBD2 (5 bases). Germline CDR1 is LGHNA and CDR2 is YNFKEQ. The CDR3 extends over 17 amino acids. Trimming took 0 bases from V and 2 from J, leaving 14 bases between them. The chain's CDR3 is CASSQDFGRVTYNEQFF. The CDR3, as DNA: TGTGCCAGCAGCCAAGACTTCGGGCGGGTAACCTACAATGAGCAGTTCTTC.

The V and J genes are TRBV7-2 and TRBJ2-1; D uncertain. Germline lookup yields CDR1 SGHTA and CDR2 FQGNSA. The CDR3 length is 13 residues. Trimming shortened V by 1 base and J by 5 bases, and 6 bases separated the two germline ends. This CDR3 is CASSLVLNNEQFF. As DNA, the CDR3 is TGTGCCAGCAGCTTAGTGCTCAACAATGAGCAGTTCTTC.

V usage is TRBV27 and J usage is TRBJ1-5; TRBD1 might be the D (6 bases). From germline, CDR1 is MNHEY and CDR2 SMNVEV (reference sequence). Trimming shortened V by 5 bases and J by 0 bases, and 17 bases separated the two germline ends. The CDR3 covers 17 residues. The CDR3 nucleotides are TGTGCCAGCAGTCCATCTTTTTGGACAGCTAGCAATCAGCCCCAGCATTTT. Translation: CASSPSFWTASNQPQHF.

The chain couples TRBV6-5 to TRBJ2-7; 7 nucleotides agree with TRBD2. J was trimmed by 3 bases and V by 2 bases; bases with no gene match: 7. The CDR3 sequence is 15 residues long. The germline CDR1 and CDR2 sequences are MNHEY and SVGAGI. The CDR3, as DNA: TGTGCCAGCAGTTACGCCGGACTAGGTCTCTACGAGCAGTACTTC. Residues: CASSYAGLGLYEQYF.

The genes are TRBV3-1 (or the pseudogene TRBV3-2) and TRBJ1-2, with 9 bases that match TRBD1. Trimming cost V 4 bases and J 5 bases; bases outside gene matches: 14. The CDR3 totals 17 residues. The V gene's germline CDR1 is LGHDT and CDR2 YNNKEL (reference sequence). CDR3 region: CASSRTTGTGFGYGYTF. Written as DNA, the CDR3 is TGTGCCAGCAGCCGCACCACCGGGACAGGGTTCGGTTATGGCTACACCTTC.

This chain joins TRBV11-2 and TRBJ2-7, with D possibly matching TRBD2 (5 bases). V was trimmed by 3 bases and J by 0 bases, leaving 9 bases between them. Germline V lookup: CDR1 SGHAT, CDR2 FQNNGV. There are 14 residues in the CDR3. In DNA, the CDR3 is TGTGCCAGCAGCTTTTCGGGGAACTCCTACGAGCAGTACTTC. It specifies CASSFSGNSYEQYF.

The chain carries TRBV5-1 and TRBJ2-7; D may be TRBD2 (7 bases). The length of the CDR3 is 15 residues. Germline values: CDR1 SGHRS, CDR2 YFSETQ. Trimming took 0 bases from V and 3 from J, leaving 13 bases between them. The CDR3: CASSLAAGALYEQYF. The DNA for the CDR3 is TGCGCCAGCAGCTTGGCCGCGGGGGCGCTCTACGAGCAGTACTTC.

V usage is TRBV13 and J usage is TRBJ2-2, with D possibly TRBD2 on 5 matching bases. Germline CDR1 reads PRHDT; CDR2 reads FYEKMQ (reference sequence). CDR3 length equals 13 residues. Trimming shortened V by 6 bases and J by 5 bases, and 10 bases separated the two germline ends. The CDR3 bases are TGTGCCAGCAGTTTCACTAGAACCGGGGAGCTGTTTTTT. It specifies CASSFTRTGELFF.